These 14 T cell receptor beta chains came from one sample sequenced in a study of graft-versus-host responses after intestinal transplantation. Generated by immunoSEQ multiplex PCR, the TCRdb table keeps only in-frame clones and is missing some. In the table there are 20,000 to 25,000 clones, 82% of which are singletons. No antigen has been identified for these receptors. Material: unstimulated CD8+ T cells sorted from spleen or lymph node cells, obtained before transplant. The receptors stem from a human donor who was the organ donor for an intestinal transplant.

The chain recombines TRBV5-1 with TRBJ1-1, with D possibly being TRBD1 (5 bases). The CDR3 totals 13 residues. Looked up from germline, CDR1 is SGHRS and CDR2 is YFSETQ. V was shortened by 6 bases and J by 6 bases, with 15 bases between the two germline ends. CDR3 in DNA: TGCGCCAGCAACCTGGGGCCCGGCGCTGAAGCTTTCTTT. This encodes CASNLGPGAEAFF.

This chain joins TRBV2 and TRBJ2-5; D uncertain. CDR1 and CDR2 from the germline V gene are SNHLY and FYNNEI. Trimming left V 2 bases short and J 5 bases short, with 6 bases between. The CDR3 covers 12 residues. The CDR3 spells CASSEYLETQYF. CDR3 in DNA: TGTGCCAGCAGTGAATATTTGGAGACCCAGTACTTC.

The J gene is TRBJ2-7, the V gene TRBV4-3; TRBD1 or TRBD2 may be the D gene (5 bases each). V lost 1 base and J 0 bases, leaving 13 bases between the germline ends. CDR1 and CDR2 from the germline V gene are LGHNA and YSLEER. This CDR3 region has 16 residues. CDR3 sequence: CASSQAVGDVSYEQYF. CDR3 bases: TGCGCCAGCAGCCAAGCGGTAGGGGACGTCTCCTACGAGCAGTACTTC.

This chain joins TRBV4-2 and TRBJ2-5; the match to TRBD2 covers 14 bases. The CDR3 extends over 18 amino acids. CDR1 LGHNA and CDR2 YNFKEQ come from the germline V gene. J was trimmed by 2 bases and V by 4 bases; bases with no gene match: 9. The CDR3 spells CASSPRLAGGPVQETQYF. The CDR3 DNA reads TGTGCCAGCAGCCCCCGACTAGCGGGAGGGCCAGTACAAGAGACCCAGTACTTC.

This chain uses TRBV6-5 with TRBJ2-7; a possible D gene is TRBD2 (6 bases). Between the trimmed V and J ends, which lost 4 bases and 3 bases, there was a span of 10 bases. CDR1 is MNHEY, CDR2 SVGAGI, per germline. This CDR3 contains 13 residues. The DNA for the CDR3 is TGTGCCAGCAGTTTCGGGACTGACTACGAGCAGTACTTC. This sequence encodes CASSFGTDYEQYF.

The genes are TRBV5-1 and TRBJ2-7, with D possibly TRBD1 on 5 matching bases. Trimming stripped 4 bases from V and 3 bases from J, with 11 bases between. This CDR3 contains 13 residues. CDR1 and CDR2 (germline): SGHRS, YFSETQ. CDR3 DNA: TGCGCCAGCAGCCTAGAAGACAGCTACGAGCAGTACTTC. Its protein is CASSLEDSYEQYF.

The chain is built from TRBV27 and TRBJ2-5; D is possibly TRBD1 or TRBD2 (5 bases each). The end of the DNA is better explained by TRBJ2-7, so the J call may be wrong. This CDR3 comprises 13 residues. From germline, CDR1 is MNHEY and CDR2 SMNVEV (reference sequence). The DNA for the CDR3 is TGTGCCAGCAGTTTAGGGGGTCCCTACGAGCAGTACTTC. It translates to CASSLGGPYEQYF.

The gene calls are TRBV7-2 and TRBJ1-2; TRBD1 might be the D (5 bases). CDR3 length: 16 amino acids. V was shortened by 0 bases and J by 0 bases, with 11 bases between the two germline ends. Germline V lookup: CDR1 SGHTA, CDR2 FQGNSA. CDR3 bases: TGTGCCAGCAGCTTAGCGGGCTGGGGCGCTAACTATGGCTACACCTTC. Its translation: CASSLAGWGANYGYTF.

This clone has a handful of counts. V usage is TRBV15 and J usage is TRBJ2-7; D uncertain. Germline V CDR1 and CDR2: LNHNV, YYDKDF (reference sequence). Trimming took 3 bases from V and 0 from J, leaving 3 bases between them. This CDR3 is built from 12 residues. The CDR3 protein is CATSRGSYEQYF. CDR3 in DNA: TGTGCCACCAGCAGGGGCTCCTACGAGCAGTACTTC.

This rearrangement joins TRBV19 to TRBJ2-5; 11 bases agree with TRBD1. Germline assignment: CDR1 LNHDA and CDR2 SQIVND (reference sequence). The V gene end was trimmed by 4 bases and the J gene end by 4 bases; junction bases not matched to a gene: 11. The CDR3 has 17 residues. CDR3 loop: CASSKFKDRGRRETQYF. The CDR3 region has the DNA TGTGCCAGTAGTAAGTTTAAGGACAGGGGGCGGCGAGAGACCCAGTACTTC.

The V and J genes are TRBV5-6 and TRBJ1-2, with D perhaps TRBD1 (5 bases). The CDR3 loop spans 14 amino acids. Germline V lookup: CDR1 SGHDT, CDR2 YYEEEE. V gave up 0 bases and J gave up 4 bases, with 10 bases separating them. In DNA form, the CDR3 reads TGTGCCAGCAGCTTGGGGGACCTGGGCTATGGCTACACCTTC. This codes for CASSLGDLGYGYTF. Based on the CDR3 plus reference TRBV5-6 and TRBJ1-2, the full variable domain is DAGVTQSPTHLIKTRGQQVTLRCSPKSGHDTVSWYQQALGQGPQFIFQYYEEEERQRGNFPDRFSGHQFPNYSSELNVNALLLGDSALYLCASSLGDLGYGYTFGSGTRLTVV.

CDR3 protein: CASSLYPEETQYF. The CDR3, as DNA: TGTGCCAGCAGCTTGTATCCGGAAGAGACCCAGTACTTC. The chain couples TRBV5-4 to TRBJ2-5; D uncertain. This CDR3 has 13 amino acids. The ends were cut back, 1 base at V and 3 bases at J, with 7 bases in the middle. The germline gives CDR1 SGHNT, CDR2 YYREEE (reference sequence).

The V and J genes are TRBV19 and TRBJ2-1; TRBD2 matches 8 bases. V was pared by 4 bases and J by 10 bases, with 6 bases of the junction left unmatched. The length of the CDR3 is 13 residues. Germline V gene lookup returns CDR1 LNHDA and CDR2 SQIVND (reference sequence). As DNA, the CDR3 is TGTGCCAGTAGTAGCCTAGCGGGCAGGGAGCAGTTCTTC. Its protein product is CASSSLAGREQFF.

The CDR3 DNA reads TGTGCCATCAGTGATGACTATGGCTACACCTTC. Encoded protein: CAISDDYGYTF. The V and J genes are TRBV10-3 and TRBJ1-2; D is unclear. Germline loops: CDR1 ENHRY, CDR2 SYGVKD. Trimming left V 3 bases short and J 3 bases short, with 2 bases between. The CDR3 sequence is 11 residues long.